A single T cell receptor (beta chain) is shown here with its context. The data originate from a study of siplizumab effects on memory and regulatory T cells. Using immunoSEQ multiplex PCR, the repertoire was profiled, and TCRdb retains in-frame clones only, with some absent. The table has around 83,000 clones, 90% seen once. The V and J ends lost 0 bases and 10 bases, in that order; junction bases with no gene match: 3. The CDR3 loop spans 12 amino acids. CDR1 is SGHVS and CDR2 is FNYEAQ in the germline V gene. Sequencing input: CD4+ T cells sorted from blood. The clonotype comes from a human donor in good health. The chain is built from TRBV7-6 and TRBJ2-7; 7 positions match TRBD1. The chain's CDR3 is CASSLAQGEQYF. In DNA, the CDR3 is TGTGCCAGCAGCTTAGCGCAGGGGGAACAGTACTTC.